Sequencing of this T cell receptor (beta chain) was carried out in a study of control samples from healthy donors and cancer patients. Per the germline V gene, CDR1 is GTSNPN and CDR2 is SVGIG (reference sequence). The CDR3 contains 14 residues. Trimming cost V 4 bases and J 8 bases, with 20 bases left between them. The method was immunoSEQ multiplex PCR; TCRdb's version includes in-frame clones alone and lacks a portion of them. The table has around 92,000 clones, more than 75% seen once. The clonotype originates from a man in his 60s in good health. The chain joins TRBV30 to TRBJ1-2; maybe TRBD1 (6 bases). The material sequenced was blood. The CDR3 loop is CAWKKTGFLDGYTF. The CDR3 region has the DNA TGTGCCTGGAAGAAAACAGGGTTTTTGGACGGCTACACCTTC.